These 14 T cell receptor beta chains were all obtained from the same sample, sequenced in a study of blood T cell repertoires in COVID-19. Sequencing used immunoSEQ multiplex PCR; TCRdb keeps in-frame clones, though not all of them. The sample yields some 190,000 clones, 80% to 90% seen once. Specimen: PBMCs or T cells enriched from blood (not recorded which). The receptors shown here come from a woman aged 40 to 49 with acute COVID-19.

The chain's CDR3 is CASSLSGSNLDYGYTF. The CDR3 nucleotides are TGTGCCAGCAGCTTAAGTGGGAGCAACCTAGACTATGGCTACACCTTC. The V and J genes are TRBV7-3 and TRBJ1-2; D not resolved. Germline V gene lookup returns CDR1 SGHTA and CDR2 FQGTGA. The ends were cut back, 1 base at V and 3 bases at J, with 15 bases in the middle. CDR3 length: 16 amino acids. The full variable domain, rest sourced from reference TRBV7-3 and TRBJ1-2, is GAGVSQTPSNKVTEKGKYVELRCDPISGHTALYWYRQSLGQGPEFLIYFQGTGAADDSGLPNDRFFAVRPEGSVSTLKIQRTERGDSAVYLCASSLSGSNLDYGYTFGSGTRLTVV.

J is TRBJ1-1 and V is TRBV2, with TRBD1 matching 8 bases. CDR1 and CDR2 from the germline V gene are SNHLY and FYNNEI. The V gene end was trimmed by 3 bases and the J gene end by 5 bases; junction bases not matched to a gene: 11. The CDR3 extends over 16 amino acids. CDR3 in DNA: TGTGCCAGCAGTGACGGACAGGGAGGAGAGACAACTGAAGCTTTCTTT. Encoded protein: CASSDGQGGETTEAFF.

This sequence joins TRBV25-1 and TRBJ2-1; TRBD2 agrees at 8 bases. Germline V gene sequence: CDR1 MGHDK, CDR2 SYGVNS. V trimming: 4 bases; J trimming: 5 bases; junction bases outside the gene matches: 10. CDR3 length: 16 residues. The CDR3 spells CASSGSGAGDHNEQFF. The CDR3 DNA reads TGTGCCAGCAGTGGCTCGGGAGCGGGAGACCACAATGAGCAGTTCTTC.

This rearrangement joins TRBV6-7 to TRBJ2-2; TRBD1 aligns across 10 bases. TRBV6-7 is an ORF, with its function uncertain. The CDR3 contains 17 residues. V lost 5 bases, J lost 1 base, and 7 bases stayed unmatched. The CDR3 nucleotides read TGTGCCAGCAGTGAACCGGGACAGGGGAGGAACACCGGGGAGCTGTTTTTT. Protein product: CASSEPGQGRNTGELFF.

J is TRBJ2-5 and V is TRBV5-6, with D perhaps TRBD1 (5 bases). CDR3 size: 14 residues. V was pared by 1 base and J by 2 bases, with 9 bases between. CDR1 is SGHDT, CDR2 YYEEEE, per germline. The CDR3: CASSLKTAQETQYF. The CDR3 DNA follows: TGTGCCAGCAGCTTGAAGACAGCTCAAGAGACCCAGTACTTC.

The chain recombines TRBV5-4 with TRBJ2-1; D remains unclear. This CDR3 is built from 14 residues. Germline V gene sequence: CDR1 SGHNT, CDR2 YYREEE (reference sequence). The V and J ends lost 2 bases and 0 bases respectively, with 6 bases between them. The CDR3 sequence is CASSFPSSYNEQFF. The CDR3 DNA is TGTGCCAGCAGCTTTCCGAGCTCCTACAATGAGCAGTTCTTC. Drawing the rest from reference TRBV5-4 and TRBJ2-1, the complete variable domain is ETGVTQSPTHLIKTRGQQVTLRCSSQSGHNTVSWYQQALGQGPQFIFQYYREEENGRGNFPPRFSGLQFPNYSSELNVNALELDDSALYLCASSFPSSYNEQFFGPGTRLTVL.

The chain couples TRBV11-3 to TRBJ2-3; no reliable D call. The CDR3 runs to 13 residues. CDR1 and CDR2 (germline): SGHNT, YENEEA. V was pared by 8 bases and J by 2 bases, with 11 bases between. Written as DNA, the CDR3 is TGTGCCAGCGGATGGCGGCTCACAGATACGCAGTATTTT. It is translated as CASGWRLTDTQYF.

V and J are TRBV9 and TRBJ1-2, with TRBD1 as a possible D gene (5 bases). The V gene lost 4 bases and the J gene lost 6 bases, with 10 bases spanning the gap. CDR3 length: 12 residues. Per the germline V gene, CDR1 is SGDLS and CDR2 is YYNGEE. CDR3 in DNA: TGTGCCAGCAGCCGGGGGTCGAATGGCTACACCTTC. This gives the protein CASSRGSNGYTF.

The chain employs TRBV19 and TRBJ2-7, with 7 bases that match TRBD2. The CDR3 totals 16 residues. Trimming removed 5 bases from V and 5 bases from J; junction bases left unmatched: 15. Germline assignment: CDR1 LNHDA and CDR2 SQIVND (reference sequence). The CDR3 region has the DNA TGTGCCAGTAGTCCGCCCCCGGCTAGCGGTTCCCACGAGCAGTACTTC. Protein sequence: CASSPPPASGSHEQYF.

The J gene is TRBJ1-2, the V gene TRBV19, with D possibly TRBD1 on 6 matching bases. CDR1 and CDR2 (germline): LNHDA, SQIVND (reference sequence). Trimming removed 3 bases at V and 4 bases at J, with 9 bases between. This CDR3 spans 13 amino acids. The CDR3 DNA is TGTGCCAGTAGTATTGGGGGCCCCTATGGCTACACCTTC. As protein: CASSIGGPYGYTF.

In this sample, this clone turned up once. The chain couples TRBV18 to TRBJ2-7; TRBD1 might be the D (5 bases). Germline-derived CDR1 and CDR2 are KGHSH and LQKENI. The length of the CDR3 is 13 residues. Trimming removed 6 bases from V and 3 bases from J, with 12 bases in between. The CDR3 is CASSVGQGYEQYF. The CDR3 DNA sequence: TGTGCCAGCTCTGTGGGGCAGGGCTACGAGCAGTACTTC.

The V call is TRBV11-2, the J call TRBJ1-1, with 8 bases that match TRBD1. The ends lost 2 bases at V and 1 base at J; junction bases unmatched: 3. The CDR3 has 15 amino acids. Germline lookup yields CDR1 SGHAT and CDR2 FQNNGV. CDR3 amino acids: CASSLTGQGNTEAFF. Written as DNA, the CDR3 is TGTGCCAGCAGCTTAACCGGACAGGGGAACACTGAAGCTTTCTTT.

This clone was observed a single time. One end of the junction varies from germline; a read error may be responsible. The chain carries TRBV11-2 and TRBJ2-1; 9 nucleotides agree with TRBD2. Germline V gene sequence: CDR1 SGHAT, CDR2 FQNNGV. This CDR3 is 15 amino acids long. CDR3 amino acids: CASRLAGASYNEQFF. The CDR3 DNA reads TGTGCCAGCAGATTAGCGGGAGCCTCCTACAATGAGCAGTTCTTC.

CDR3 amino acids: CASSHPGREGTDTQYF. CDR3 sequence (DNA): TGTGCCAGCAGCCACCCCGGCCGGGAGGGTACAGATACGCAGTATTTT. The chain joins TRBV3-1 (or the pseudogene TRBV3-2) to TRBJ2-3; TRBD2 agrees at 8 bases. V was clipped by 3 bases and J by 3 bases; unmatched bases: 8. The CDR3 loop spans 16 amino acids. Germline assignment: CDR1 LGHDT and CDR2 YNNKEL (reference sequence).